Following are 9 T cell receptor beta chains from one sample sequenced in a study of cytomegalovirus exposure and HLA in healthy donors. PCR involved 60 Vbeta and 13 Jbeta primers. Clones were sequenced by immunoSEQ multiplex PCR, and TCRdb holds only the in-frame ones, with some missing. The sample shows under 200,000 clones, around 72% of them seen only once. The specimen sequenced was PBMCs. These receptors were obtained from a man in his fifties in good health and CMV-seronegative.

This clone was seen once. The chain couples TRBV7-9 to TRBJ2-3; D might be TRBD1 (6 bases). Deletions cut 11 bases from V and 2 bases from J, with 14 bases between. Germline V gives CDR1 SEHNR, CDR2 FQNEAQ (reference sequence). The length of the CDR3 is 13 residues. CDR3 bases: TGTGCCTGCGGATGGACAGCCACAGATACGCAGTATTTT. Translating it yields CACGWTATDTQYF. Looking up the rest from reference TRBV7-9 and TRBJ2-3 gives the full variable domain: DTGVSQNPRHKITKRGQNVTFRCDPISEHNRLYWYRQTLGQGPEFLTYFQNEAQLEKSRLLSDRFSAERPKGSFSTLEIQRTEQGDSAMYLCACGWTATDTQYFGPGTRLTVL.

This chain connects TRBV5-8 to TRBJ1-1; maybe TRBD1 (5 bases). Looked up from germline, CDR1 is SGHTS and CDR2 is YDEGEE. This CDR3 is 13 amino acids long. The V gene lost 2 bases and the J gene lost 7 bases, with 12 bases spanning the gap. CDR3 residues: CASSFGGLLEAFF. CDR3 DNA: TGTGCCAGCAGCTTCGGGGGTCTCCTTGAAGCTTTCTTT.

CDR3 sequence: CASRGQSTGELFF. Written as DNA, the CDR3 is TGTGCCAGCAGAGGACAGTCCACCGGGGAGCTGTTTTTT. The chain carries TRBV28 and TRBJ2-2; D might be TRBD1 (6 bases). CDR1 is MDHEN, CDR2 SYDVKM, per germline. CDR3 length: 13 residues. The germline V and J ends were trimmed by 6 bases and 4 bases, with 9 bases remaining between them.

The V call is TRBV5-4, the J call TRBJ1-2; 10 bases are shared with TRBD1. The CDR3 extends over 15 amino acids. With V trimmed by 2 bases and J by 4 bases, 5 bases remained unmatched. Germline loops: CDR1 SGHNT, CDR2 YYREEE (reference sequence). In nucleotides, the CDR3 is TGTGCCAGCAGCTTCGGACAGGGGGGCACCTATGGCTACACCTTC. Amino acid sequence: CASSFGQGGTYGYTF.

CDR3 loop: CASSWGGQGARYEQYF. The CDR3 DNA follows: TGTGCCAGCAGCTGGGGGGGACAGGGGGCGCGGTACGAGCAGTACTTC. J is TRBJ2-7 and V is TRBV5-6; 12 positions agree with TRBD1. Unmatched junction bases numbered 8, after V lost 3 bases and J lost 4 bases. The CDR3 has 16 residues. Germline V lookup: CDR1 SGHDT, CDR2 YYEEEE.

The chain recombines TRBV18 with TRBJ2-2; 10 bases are shared with TRBD1. From germline, CDR1 is KGHSH and CDR2 LQKENI. This CDR3 contains 15 residues. The J segment lost 7 bases and the V segment lost 2 bases, leaving 4 bases of the junction unmatched. CDR3 bases: TGTGCCAGCTCACCAAGACAGGGGGCCGACGGGGAGCTGTTTTTT. Its translation is CASSPRQGADGELFF.

The rearrangement joins TRBV2 to TRBJ1-1, with D tentatively TRBD1 (6 bases). Germline values: CDR1 SNHLY, CDR2 FYNNEI. The CDR3 contains 14 residues. Trimming removed 6 bases at V and 4 bases at J, with 15 bases between. DNA of the CDR3: TGTGCCAGCAGCCTTAAACAGGGCGGCACTGAAGCTTTCTTT. Amino acid sequence: CASSLKQGGTEAFF.

This chain uses TRBV28 with TRBJ1-2; D is perhaps TRBD1 (5 bases). The V end was cut by 7 bases, the J end by 7 bases, with 25 bases between. The CDR3 is 16 residues long. Germline CDR1 reads MDHEN; CDR2 reads SYDVKM. The CDR3 is CASTSQGTPQDPGYTF. CDR3 bases: TGTGCCAGCACCTCCCAGGGTACTCCTCAGGACCCTGGCTACACCTTC.

In this sample, this clone turned up a few times. V usage is TRBV6-1 and J usage is TRBJ1-2, with 7 nucleotides matching TRBD1. Germline V gene sequence: CDR1 MNHNS, CDR2 SASEGT. The CDR3 runs to 15 residues. J was trimmed by 2 bases and V by 1 base; bases with no gene match: 4. CDR3 region: CASSEVGQPNYGYTF. CDR3 nucleotides: TGTGCCAGCAGTGAAGTGGGACAGCCCAACTATGGCTACACCTTC.